The sequence of this TCR beta chain was determined in a study of T cell repertoires in cytomegalovirus infection. Study-level information: CMV epitopes in the study were HLA-C-restricted (recently identified) and HLA-B-restricted (well studied). Public TCR beta signatures were indicative of both CMV infection and a matching HLA type.

Details on this clonotype: Its target is unknown.

TCRdb processed the reads anew with MiXCR; each CDR3 protein has one entry. In the table there are 40,000 to 60,000 distinct CDR3 sequences, about a fifth of which are singletons. Notes on the study in general: CMV carriers with the relevant HLA were identified by cumulative public TCR beta family frequency. Across the ex vivo response, the dominant clonotypes were HLA-C-restricted CMV-specific TCR beta clonotypes.

The V gene's germline CDR1 is SGHVS and CDR2 FQNEAQ. The CDR3 sequence is 18 residues long. V was shortened by 1 base and J by 4 bases, with 22 bases between the two germline ends. The receptor's source is a human donor in good health (CMV status not recorded). Some clones in this sample may be carry-over from other donors' samples. V and J are TRBV7-8 and TRBJ1-1; tentative D call: TRBD1 (5 bases). The specimen comprised CD8+ T cells from cultured PBMCs, sampled from culture after CMV antigen stimulation. The CDR3 sequence: CASSLDGFRNARGTEAFF. CDR3 DNA: TGTGCCAGCAGCTTAGATGGATTCAGGAACGCTAGGGGCACTGAAGCTTTCTTT.